Given below is one T cell receptor (beta chain) in context. Its target is not known. This sample is part of a study of CD8 T cells in ankylosing spondylitis. Study-level results: Previous work reported some of these motif variants in the synovial fluid and blood of reactive arthritis. Roughly eight highly homologous variants made up a TCR beta motif, and this motif appeared characteristic of ankylosing spondylitis blood. Disease-associated clonotypes exhibited CD8+ identity and were relatively infrequent in peripheral blood. There was reportedly significant enrichment of clones that were disease-linked in matched ankylosing spondylitis synovial fluid.

The V end lost 3 bases, the J end lost 4 bases, and 6 bases lay between the germline ends. CDR1 and CDR2 (germline): KGHDR, SFDVKD. CDR3 length: 13 residues. TCRdb itself ran the 5' RACE reads through MiXCR, one entry per CDR3 protein. The profile shows around 300,000 distinct CDR3 sequences, roughly 14% of them singletons. The sample comprised blood, either unsorted or a sorted T cell fraction (not recorded which). This chain joins TRBV24-1 and TRBJ2-1; D gene uncertain. The source is a male donor with ankylosing spondylitis or in good health (not recorded which). CDR3 sequence: CATSDAGYNEQFF. The CDR3 DNA reads as TGTGCCACCAGTGATGCCGGGTACAATGAGCAGTTCTTC.